This TCR beta chain was recovered during a study of blood T cell repertoires in COVID-19. Whole-study context: Material from acute and convalescent COVID-19 was sourced from the United States, Italy and Spain. The analysed material was cDNA or gDNA that came from T cells, B-cell-depleted T cells, or PBMCs.

Authors' analysis steps: Amplification from reference gene primers served as the basis for estimated nucleated cell counts. Profiling relied on immunoSEQ multiplex PCR, and the TCRdb table lists in-frame clones only, not all of them. The DNA gave D and trimming, while V, J and clone size come from that table. The sample has around 87,000 clones; around 89% are singletons. The receptor's source is a man in his forties or fifties with acute or convalescent COVID-19. The sample was peripheral blood.

DNA of the CDR3: TGTGCCACCAGTGTGACTAGCGGGGGCACCTACGAGCAGTACGTC. Amino acid sequence: CATSVTSGGTYEQYV. V usage is TRBV15 and J usage is TRBJ2-7, with 12 bases aligning to TRBD2. With V trimmed by 6 bases and J by 2 bases, 5 bases remained unmatched. The CDR3 runs 15 residues. Germline-derived CDR1 and CDR2 are LNHNV and YYDKDF (reference sequence).